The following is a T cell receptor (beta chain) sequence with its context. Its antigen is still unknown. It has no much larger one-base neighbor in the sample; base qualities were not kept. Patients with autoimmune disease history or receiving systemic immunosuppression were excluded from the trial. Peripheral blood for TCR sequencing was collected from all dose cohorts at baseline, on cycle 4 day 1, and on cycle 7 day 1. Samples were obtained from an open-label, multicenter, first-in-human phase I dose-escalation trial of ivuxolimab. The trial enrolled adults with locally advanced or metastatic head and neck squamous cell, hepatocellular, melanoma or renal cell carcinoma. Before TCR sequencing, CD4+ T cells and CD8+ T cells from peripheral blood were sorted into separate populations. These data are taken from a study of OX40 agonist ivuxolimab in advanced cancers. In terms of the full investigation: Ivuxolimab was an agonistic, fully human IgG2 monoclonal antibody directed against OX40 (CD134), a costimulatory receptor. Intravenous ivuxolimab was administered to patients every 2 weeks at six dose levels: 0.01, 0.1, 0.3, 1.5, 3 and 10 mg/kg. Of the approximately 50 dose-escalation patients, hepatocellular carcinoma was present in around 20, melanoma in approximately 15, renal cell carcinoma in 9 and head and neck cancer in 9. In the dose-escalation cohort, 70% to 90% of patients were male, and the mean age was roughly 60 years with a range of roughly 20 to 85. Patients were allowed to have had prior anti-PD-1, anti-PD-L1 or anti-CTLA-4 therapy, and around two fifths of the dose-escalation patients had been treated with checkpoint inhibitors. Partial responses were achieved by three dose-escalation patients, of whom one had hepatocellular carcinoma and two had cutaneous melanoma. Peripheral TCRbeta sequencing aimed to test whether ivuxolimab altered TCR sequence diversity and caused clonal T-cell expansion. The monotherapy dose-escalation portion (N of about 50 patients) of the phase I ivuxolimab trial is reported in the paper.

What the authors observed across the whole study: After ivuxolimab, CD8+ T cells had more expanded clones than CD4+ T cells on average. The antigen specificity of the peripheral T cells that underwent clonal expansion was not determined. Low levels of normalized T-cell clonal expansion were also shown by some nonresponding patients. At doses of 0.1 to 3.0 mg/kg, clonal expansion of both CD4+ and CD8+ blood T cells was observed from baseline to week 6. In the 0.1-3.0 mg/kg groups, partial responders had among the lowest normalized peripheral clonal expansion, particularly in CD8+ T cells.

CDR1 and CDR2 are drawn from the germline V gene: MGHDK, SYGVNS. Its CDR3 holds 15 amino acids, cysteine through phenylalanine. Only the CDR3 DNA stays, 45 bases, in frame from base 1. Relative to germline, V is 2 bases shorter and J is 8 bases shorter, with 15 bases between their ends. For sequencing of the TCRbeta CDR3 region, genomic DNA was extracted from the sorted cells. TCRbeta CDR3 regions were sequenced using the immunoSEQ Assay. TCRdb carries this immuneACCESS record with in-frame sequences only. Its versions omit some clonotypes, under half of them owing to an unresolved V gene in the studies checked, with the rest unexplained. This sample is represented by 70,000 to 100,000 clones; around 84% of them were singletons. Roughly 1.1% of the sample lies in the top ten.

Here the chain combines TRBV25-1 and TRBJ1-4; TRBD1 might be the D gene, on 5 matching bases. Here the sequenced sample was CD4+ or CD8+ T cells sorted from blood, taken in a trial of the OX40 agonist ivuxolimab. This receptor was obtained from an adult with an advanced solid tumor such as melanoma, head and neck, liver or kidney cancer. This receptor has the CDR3 CASSEEVRGWEKLFF. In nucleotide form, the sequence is TGTGCCAGCAGTGAAGAGGTTAGGGGTTGGGAAAAACTGTTTTTT.